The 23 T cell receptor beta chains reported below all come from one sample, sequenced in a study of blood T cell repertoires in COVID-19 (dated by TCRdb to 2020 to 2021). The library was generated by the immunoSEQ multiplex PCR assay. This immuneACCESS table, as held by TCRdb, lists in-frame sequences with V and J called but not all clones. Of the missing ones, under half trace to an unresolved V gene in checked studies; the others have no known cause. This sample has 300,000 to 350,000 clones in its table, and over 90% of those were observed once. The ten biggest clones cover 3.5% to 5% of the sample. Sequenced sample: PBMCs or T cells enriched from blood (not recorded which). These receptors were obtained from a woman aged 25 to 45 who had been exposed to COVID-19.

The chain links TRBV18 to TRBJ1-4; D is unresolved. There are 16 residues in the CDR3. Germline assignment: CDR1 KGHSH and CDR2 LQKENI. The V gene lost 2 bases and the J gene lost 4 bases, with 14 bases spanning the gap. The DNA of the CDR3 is TGTGCCAGCTCACCAAATACGGGGTTGAATAATGAAAAACTGTTTTTT. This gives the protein CASSPNTGLNNEKLFF.

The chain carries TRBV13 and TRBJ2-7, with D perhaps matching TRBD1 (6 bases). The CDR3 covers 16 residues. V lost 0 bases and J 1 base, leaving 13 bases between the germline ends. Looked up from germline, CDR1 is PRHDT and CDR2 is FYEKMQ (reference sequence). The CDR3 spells CASSLGAFGQSYEQYF. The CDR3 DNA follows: TGTGCCAGCAGCTTAGGGGCTTTTGGACAGTCCTACGAGCAGTACTTC.

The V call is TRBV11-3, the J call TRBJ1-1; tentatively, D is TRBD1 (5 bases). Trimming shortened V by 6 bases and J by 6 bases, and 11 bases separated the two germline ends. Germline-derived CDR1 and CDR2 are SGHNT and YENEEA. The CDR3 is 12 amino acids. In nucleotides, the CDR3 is TGTGCCAGCAGTCACGGGGGAGCTGAAGCTTTCTTT. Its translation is CASSHGGAEAFF.

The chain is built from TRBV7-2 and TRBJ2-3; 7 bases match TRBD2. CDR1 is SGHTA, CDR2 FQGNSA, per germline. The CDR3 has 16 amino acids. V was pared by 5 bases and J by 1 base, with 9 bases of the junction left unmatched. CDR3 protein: CASSPRRAGGTDTQYF. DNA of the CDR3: TGTGCCAGCAGCCCCCGTAGGGCGGGGGGCACAGATACGCAGTATTTT.

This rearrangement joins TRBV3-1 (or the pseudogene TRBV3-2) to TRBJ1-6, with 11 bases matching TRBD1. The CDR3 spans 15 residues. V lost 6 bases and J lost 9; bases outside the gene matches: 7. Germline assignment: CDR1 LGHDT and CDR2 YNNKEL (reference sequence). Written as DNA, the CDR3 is TGTGCCAGCAGTTCGGCCGGGACAGGGGGTTCACCCCTCCACTTT. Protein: CASSSAGTGGSPLHF.

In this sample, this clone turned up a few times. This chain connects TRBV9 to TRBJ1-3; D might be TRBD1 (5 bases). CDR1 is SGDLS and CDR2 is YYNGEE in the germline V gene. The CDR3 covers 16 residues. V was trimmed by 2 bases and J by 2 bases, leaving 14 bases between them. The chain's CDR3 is CASSVDLGGTGNTIYF. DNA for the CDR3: TGTGCCAGCAGCGTCGACCTTGGGGGGACTGGAAACACCATATATTTT.

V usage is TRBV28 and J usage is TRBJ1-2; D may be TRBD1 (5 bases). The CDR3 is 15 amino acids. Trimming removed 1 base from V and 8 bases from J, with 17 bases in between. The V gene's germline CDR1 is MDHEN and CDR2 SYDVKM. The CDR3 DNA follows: TGTGCCAGCAGTTTATTGGGCAGGGAGGCAGTCGGCTACACCTTC. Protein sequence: CASSLLGREAVGYTF.

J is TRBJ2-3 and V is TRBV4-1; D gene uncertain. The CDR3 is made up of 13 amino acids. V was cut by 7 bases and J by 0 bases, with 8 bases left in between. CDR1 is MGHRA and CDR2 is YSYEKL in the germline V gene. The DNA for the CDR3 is TGCGCCAGCACCCCCGCGAGCACAGATACGCAGTATTTT. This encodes CASTPASTDTQYF.

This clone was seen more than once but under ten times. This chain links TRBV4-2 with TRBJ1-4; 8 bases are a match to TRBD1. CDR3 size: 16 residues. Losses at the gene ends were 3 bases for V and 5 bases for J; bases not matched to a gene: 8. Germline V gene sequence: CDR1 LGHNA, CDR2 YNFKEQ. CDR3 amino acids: CASSQGLDRDNEKLFF. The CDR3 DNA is TGTGCCAGCAGCCAGGGCTTGGACAGGGACAATGAAAAACTGTTTTTT.

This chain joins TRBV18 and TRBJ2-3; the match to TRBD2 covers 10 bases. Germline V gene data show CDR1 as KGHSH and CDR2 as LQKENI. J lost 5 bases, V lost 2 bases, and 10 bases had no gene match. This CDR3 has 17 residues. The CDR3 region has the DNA TGTGCCAGCTCACCATTTAGGGCTAGCGGGGGAAAAGATACGCAGTATTTT. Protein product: CASSPFRASGGKDTQYF.

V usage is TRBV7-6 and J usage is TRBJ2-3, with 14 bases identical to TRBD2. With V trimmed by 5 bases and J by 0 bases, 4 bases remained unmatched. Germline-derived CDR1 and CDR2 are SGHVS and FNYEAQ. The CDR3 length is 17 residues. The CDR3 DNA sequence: TGTGCCAGCAGCCGACTAGCGGGGGGGTCTAGCACAGATACGCAGTATTTT. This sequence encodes CASSRLAGGSSTDTQYF.

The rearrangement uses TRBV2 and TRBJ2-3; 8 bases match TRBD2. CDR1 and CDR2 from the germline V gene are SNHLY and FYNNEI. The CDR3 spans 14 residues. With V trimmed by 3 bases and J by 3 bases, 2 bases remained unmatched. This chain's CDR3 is CASSEGGGTDTQYF. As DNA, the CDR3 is TGTGCCAGCAGTGAGGGCGGGGGGACAGATACGCAGTATTTT.

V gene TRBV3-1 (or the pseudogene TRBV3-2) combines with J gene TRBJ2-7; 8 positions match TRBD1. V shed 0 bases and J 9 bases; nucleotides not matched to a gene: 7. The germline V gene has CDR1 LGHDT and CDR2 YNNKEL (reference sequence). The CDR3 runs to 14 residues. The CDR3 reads CASSQEVRGRGQYF. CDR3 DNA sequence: TGTGCCAGCAGCCAAGAGGTCAGGGGGCGGGGGCAGTACTTC.

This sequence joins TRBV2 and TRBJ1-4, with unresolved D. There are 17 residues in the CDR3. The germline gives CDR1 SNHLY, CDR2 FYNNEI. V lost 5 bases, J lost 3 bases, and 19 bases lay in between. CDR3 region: CASSSSPLQNSNEKLFF. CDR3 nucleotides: TGTGCCAGCAGTTCTAGCCCCTTACAGAACTCTAATGAAAAACTGTTTTTT.

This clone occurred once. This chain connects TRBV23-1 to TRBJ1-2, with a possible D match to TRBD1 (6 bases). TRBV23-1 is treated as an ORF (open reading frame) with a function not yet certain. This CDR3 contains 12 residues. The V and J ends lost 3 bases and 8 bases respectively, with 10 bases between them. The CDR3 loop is CASSHPGAGYTF. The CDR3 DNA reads TGCGCCAGCAGTCACCCAGGGGCCGGCTACACCTTC.

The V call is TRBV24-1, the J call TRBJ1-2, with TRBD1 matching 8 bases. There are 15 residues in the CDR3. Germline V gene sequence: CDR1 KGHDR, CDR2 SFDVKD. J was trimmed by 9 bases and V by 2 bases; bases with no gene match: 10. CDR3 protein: CATSDSWTGPMSYTF. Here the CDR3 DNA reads TGTGCCACCAGTGATTCCTGGACAGGGCCTATGAGCTACACCTTC.

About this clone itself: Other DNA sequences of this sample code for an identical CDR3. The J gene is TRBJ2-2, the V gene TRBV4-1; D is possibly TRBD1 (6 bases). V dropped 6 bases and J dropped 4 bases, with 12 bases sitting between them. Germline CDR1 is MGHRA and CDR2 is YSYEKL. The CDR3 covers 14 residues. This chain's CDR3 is CASSPGHRTGELFF. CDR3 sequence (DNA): TGCGCCAGCAGTCCGGGACACCGCACCGGGGAGCTGTTTTTT.

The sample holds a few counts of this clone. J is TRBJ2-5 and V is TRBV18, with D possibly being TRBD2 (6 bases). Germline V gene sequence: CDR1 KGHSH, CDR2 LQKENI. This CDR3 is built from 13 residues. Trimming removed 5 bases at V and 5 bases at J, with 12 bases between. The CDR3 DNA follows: TGTGCCAGCTCAGCTCCTGGGGGGGAGACCCAGTACTTC. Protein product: CASSAPGGETQYF.

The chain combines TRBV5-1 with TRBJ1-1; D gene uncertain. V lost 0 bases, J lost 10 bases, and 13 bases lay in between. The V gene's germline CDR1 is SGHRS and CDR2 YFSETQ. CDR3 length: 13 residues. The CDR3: CASSLERGLGAFF. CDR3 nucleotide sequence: TGCGCCAGCAGCTTGGAGCGAGGGCTAGGAGCTTTCTTT.

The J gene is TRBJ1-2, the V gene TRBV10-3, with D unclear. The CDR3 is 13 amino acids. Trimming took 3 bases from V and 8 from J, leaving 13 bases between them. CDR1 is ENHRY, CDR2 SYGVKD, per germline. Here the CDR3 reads CAISDTRAGGYTF. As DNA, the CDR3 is TGTGCCATCAGTGATACGAGGGCCGGGGGCTACACCTTC.

CDR3 DNA sequence: TGTGCCAGCAGGTCCCTAGCTCCCTACGAGCAGTACTTC. As protein: CASRSLAPYEQYF. The chain links TRBV11-2 to TRBJ2-7, with D perhaps matching TRBD2 (5 bases). Between the trimmed V and J ends, which lost 6 bases and 2 bases, there was a span of 11 bases. This CDR3 has 13 residues. Germline loops: CDR1 SGHAT, CDR2 FQNNGV.

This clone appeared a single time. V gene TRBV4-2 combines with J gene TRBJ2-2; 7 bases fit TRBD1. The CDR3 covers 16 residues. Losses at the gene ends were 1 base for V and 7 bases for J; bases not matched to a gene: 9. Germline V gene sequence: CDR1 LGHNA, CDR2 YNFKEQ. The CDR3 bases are TGTGCCAGCAGCCAAGGAGCGACAGGGTGGAACGGGGAGCTGTTTTTT. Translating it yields CASSQGATGWNGELFF.

CDR3 amino acids: CASSEFRAIQGTTDTQYF. The CDR3 DNA follows: TGTGCCAGCAGTGAATTCAGGGCTATACAGGGGACAACAGATACGCAGTATTTT. The V call is TRBV6-1, the J call TRBJ2-3; 7 bases agree with TRBD1. V shed 2 bases, J shed 3 bases, and the junction held 14 bases outside the gene matches. In germline, CDR1 is MNHNS, CDR2 SASEGT. This CDR3 has 18 amino acids.